This T cell receptor beta chain is drawn from a study of shared clonotypes between healthy human individuals. Germline V gene sequence: CDR1 MNHNY, CDR2 SVGAGI (reference sequence). The V segment lost 2 bases and the J segment 4 bases; nucleotides outside the gene matches: 5. This CDR3 has 15 residues. Using ten immunoSEQ deep assay plates, investigators sequenced unsorted PBMC DNA. Sequencing was performed with immunoSEQ multiplex PCR; in TCRdb, only in-frame clones are kept and a portion is missing. The sample comprises about 520,000 clones, roughly 80% of which are singletons, and 10% to 15% rests with the top ten. With unsorted samples, genomic DNA was obtained from 80 million to 100 million PBMCs.

This clonotype was obtained from a woman in her thirties or forties in good health. Some clones in this sample may be carry-over from other donors' samples. The genes are TRBV6-6 and TRBJ2-3, with 8 bases identical to TRBD2. What was sequenced was PBMCs. The CDR3 reads CASSYAAGASDTQYF. CDR3 bases: TGTGCCAGCAGTTACGCAGCGGGAGCGTCAGATACGCAGTATTTT.